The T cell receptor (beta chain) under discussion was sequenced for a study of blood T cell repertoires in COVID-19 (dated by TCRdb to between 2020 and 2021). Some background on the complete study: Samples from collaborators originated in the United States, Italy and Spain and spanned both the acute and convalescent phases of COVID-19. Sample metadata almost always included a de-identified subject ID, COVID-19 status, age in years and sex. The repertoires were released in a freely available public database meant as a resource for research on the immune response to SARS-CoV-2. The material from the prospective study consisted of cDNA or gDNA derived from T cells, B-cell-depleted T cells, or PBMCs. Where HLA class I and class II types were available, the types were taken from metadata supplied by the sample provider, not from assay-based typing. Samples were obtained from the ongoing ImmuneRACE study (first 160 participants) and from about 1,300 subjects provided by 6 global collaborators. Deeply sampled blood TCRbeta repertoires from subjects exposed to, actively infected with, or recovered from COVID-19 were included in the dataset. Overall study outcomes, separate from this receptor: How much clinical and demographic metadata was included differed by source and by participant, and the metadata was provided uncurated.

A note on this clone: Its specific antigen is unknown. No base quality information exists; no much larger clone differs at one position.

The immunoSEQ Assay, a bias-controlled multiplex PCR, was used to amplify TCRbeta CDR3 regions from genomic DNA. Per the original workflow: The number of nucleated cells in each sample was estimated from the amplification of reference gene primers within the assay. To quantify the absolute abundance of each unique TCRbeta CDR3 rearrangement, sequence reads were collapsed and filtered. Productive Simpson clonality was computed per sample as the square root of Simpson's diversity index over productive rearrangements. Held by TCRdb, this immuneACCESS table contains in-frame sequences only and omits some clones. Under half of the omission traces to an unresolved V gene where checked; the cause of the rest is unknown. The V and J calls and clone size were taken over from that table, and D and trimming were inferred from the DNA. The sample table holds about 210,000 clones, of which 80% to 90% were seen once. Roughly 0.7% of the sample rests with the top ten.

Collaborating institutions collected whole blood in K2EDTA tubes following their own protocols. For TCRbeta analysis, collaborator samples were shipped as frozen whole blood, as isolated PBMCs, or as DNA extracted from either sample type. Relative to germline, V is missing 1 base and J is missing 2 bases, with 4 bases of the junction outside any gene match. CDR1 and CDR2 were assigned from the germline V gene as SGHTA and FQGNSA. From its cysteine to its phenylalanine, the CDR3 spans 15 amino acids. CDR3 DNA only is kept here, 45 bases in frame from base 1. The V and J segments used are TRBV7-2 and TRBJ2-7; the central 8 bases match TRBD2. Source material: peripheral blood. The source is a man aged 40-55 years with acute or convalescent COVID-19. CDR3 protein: CASSLGGGRTYEQYF. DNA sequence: TGTGCCAGCAGCTTAGGTGGCGGGAGGACCTACGAGCAGTACTTC.